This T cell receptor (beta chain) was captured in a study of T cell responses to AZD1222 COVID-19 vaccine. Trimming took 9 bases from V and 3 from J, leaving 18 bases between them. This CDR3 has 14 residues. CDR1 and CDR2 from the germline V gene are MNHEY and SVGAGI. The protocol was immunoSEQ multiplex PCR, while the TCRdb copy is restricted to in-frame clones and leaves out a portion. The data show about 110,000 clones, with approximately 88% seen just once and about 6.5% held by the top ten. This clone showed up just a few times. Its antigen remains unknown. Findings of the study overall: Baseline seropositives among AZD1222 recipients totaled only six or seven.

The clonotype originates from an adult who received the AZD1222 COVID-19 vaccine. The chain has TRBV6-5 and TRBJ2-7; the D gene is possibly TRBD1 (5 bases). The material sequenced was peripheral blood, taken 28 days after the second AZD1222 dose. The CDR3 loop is CASSPGNSGYEQYF. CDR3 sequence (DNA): TGTGCCAGTTCCCCAGGGAACAGTGGCTACGAGCAGTACTTC.